The 7 T cell receptor beta chains below come from one sample, sequenced in a study of blood T cell repertoires in COVID-19. The table came from immunoSEQ multiplex PCR; TCRdb's copy has only in-frame clones and leaves some out. The table has about 150,000 clones, about 89% seen once. Sequencing used peripheral blood. The source is a man in his 60s with active or convalescent COVID-19.

In this sample, this clone turned up a few times. The chain employs TRBV5-5 and TRBJ1-6; D gene unclear. Trimming left V 4 bases short and J 6 bases short, with 20 bases between. Germline V CDR1 and CDR2: SGHKS, YYEKEE (reference sequence). The CDR3 is made up of 17 amino acids. This CDR3 reads CASSASVDALVNSPLHF. The CDR3 region has the DNA TGTGCCAGCAGCGCCTCCGTAGATGCCTTAGTTAATTCACCCCTCCACTTT.

This clone was seen only a few times. V and J are TRBV28 and TRBJ2-5; D unresolved. V lost 1 base, J lost 0 bases, and 6 bases lay in between. The CDR3 spans 14 residues. Germline CDR1 is MDHEN and CDR2 is SYDVKM. For the CDR3, the DNA is TGTGCCAGCAGTTTATACGCAGACCAAGAGACCCAGTACTTC. Translating it yields CASSLYADQETQYF.

This chain connects TRBV5-5 to TRBJ2-3, with D possibly being TRBD1 (5 bases). This CDR3 comprises 16 residues. V lost 1 base, J lost 0 bases, and 12 bases lay in between. The germline gives CDR1 SGHKS, CDR2 YYEKEE (reference sequence). The CDR3 region is CASSLLKGQSTDTQYF. The CDR3, as DNA: TGTGCCAGCAGCTTGTTAAAGGGGCAGAGCACAGATACGCAGTATTTT.

The chain carries TRBV18 and TRBJ1-1; D might be TRBD1 (5 bases). The CDR3 spans 16 residues. Between the trimmed V and J ends, which lost 1 base and 4 bases, there was a span of 16 bases. The germline CDR1 and CDR2 sequences are KGHSH and LQKENI. The CDR3 coding sequence is TGTGCCAGCTCACCACGGAGGGCGGGGGTTGGCACTGAAGCTTTCTTT. It translates to CASSPRRAGVGTEAFF.

V usage is TRBV7-9 and J usage is TRBJ2-1, with 11 bases matching TRBD1. Germline V gives CDR1 SEHNR, CDR2 FQNEAQ (reference sequence). This CDR3 is 15 amino acids long. With V trimmed by 3 bases and J by 8 bases, 6 bases remained unmatched. CDR3: CASSFRTGGTDEQFF. The CDR3 DNA reads as TGTGCCAGCAGCTTCCGGACAGGGGGCACGGATGAGCAGTTCTTC.

This clone is a singleton in its sample. V gene TRBV5-1 combines with J gene TRBJ2-1, with a possible D match to TRBD2 (7 bases). CDR3 length: 15 residues. The V and J ends lost 4 bases and 8 bases respectively, with 19 bases between them. CDR1 is SGHRS and CDR2 is YFSETQ in the germline V gene. In nucleotides, the CDR3 is TGCGCCAGCAGCGGGGATTCGGGGGGCCTGGATGAGCAGTTCTTC. As protein: CASSGDSGGLDEQFF.

The CDR3 loop reads CATSARDSDGQETQYF. The CDR3 bases are TGTGCCACCAGTGCCCGGGACAGCGATGGGCAAGAGACCCAGTACTTC. V is TRBV24-1 and J is TRBJ2-5; 7 bases fit TRBD1. Germline values: CDR1 KGHDR, CDR2 SFDVKD. This CDR3 comprises 16 residues. The V segment lost 5 bases and the J segment 2 bases; nucleotides outside the gene matches: 10.